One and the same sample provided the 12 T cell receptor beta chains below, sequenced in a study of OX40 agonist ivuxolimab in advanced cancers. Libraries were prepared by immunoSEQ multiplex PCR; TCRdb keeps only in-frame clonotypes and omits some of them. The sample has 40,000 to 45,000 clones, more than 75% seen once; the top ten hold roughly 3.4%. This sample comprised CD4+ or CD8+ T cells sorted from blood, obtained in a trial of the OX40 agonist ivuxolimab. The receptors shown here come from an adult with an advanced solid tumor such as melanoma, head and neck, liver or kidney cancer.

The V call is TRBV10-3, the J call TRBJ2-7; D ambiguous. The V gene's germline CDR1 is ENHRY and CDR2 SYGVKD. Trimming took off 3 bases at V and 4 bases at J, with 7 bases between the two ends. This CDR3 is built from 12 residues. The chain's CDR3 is CAISDRSYEQYF. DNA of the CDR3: TGTGCCATCAGTGACAGGTCTTACGAGCAGTACTTC.

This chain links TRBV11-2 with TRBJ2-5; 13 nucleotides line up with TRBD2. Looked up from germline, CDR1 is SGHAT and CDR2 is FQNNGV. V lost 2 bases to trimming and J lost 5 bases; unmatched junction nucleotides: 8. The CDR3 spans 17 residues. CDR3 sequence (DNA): TGTGCCAGCAGCTTAAGGAGGCGACTAGCGGGAGGTGAGACCCAGTACTTC. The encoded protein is CASSLRRRLAGGETQYF.

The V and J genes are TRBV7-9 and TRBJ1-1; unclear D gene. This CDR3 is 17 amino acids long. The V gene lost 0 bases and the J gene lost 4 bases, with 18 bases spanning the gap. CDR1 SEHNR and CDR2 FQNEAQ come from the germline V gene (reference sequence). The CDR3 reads CASSLAYERSWGTEAFF. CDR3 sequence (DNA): TGTGCCAGCAGCTTAGCATACGAGCGGTCCTGGGGCACTGAAGCTTTCTTT.

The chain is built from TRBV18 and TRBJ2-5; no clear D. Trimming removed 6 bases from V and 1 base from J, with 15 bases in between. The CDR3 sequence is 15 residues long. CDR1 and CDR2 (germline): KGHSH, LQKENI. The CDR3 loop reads CASSLDPWRQETQYF. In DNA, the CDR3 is TGTGCCAGCTCCCTCGACCCTTGGCGCCAAGAGACCCAGTACTTC.

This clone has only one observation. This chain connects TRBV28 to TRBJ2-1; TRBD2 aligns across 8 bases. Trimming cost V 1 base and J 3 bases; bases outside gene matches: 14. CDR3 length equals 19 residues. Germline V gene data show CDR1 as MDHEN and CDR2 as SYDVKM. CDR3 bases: TGTGCCAGCAGTTTATCCTGGGAGTCGGCGGGAGGTCTCTACAATGAGCAGTTCTTC. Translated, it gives CASSLSWESAGGLYNEQFF.

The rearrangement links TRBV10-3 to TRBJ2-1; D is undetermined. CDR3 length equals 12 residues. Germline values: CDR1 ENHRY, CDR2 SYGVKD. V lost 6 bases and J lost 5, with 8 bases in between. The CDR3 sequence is CAIRKDDNEQFF. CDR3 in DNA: TGTGCCATCAGGAAGGACGACAATGAGCAGTTCTTC.

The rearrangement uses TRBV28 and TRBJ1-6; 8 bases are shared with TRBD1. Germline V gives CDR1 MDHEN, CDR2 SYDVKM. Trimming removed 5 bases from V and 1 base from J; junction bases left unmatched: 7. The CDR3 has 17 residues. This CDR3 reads CASSPYRGRSYNSPLHF. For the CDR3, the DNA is TGTGCCAGCAGTCCCTACAGGGGGAGATCCTATAATTCACCCCTCCACTTT. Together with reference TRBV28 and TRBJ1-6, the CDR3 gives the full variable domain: DVKVTQSSRYLVKRTGEKVFLECVQDMDHENMFWYRQDPGLGLRLIYFSYDVKMKEKGDIPEGYSVSREKKERFSLILESASTNQTSMYLCASSPYRGRSYNSPLHFGNGTRLTVT.

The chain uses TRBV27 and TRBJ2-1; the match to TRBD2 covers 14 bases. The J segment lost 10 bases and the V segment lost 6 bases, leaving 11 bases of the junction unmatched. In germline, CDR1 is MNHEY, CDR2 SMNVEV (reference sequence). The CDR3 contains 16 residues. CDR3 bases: TGTGCCAGCAGCCTCTTGACTAGCGGGAGGGTAGGCGAGCAGTTCTTC. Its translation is CASSLLTSGRVGEQFF.

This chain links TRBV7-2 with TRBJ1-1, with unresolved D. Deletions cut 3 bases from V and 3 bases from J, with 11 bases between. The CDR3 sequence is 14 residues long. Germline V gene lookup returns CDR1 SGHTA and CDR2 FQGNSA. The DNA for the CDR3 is TGTGCCAGCAGCTTGATCAGTACGGACACTGAAGCTTTCTTT. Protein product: CASSLISTDTEAFF. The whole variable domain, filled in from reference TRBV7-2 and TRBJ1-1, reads GAGVSQSPSNKVTEKGKDVELRCDPISGHTALYWYRQSLGQGLEFLIYFQGNSAPDKSGLPSDRFSAERTGGSVSTLTIQRTQQEDSAVYLCASSLISTDTEAFFGQGTRLTVV.

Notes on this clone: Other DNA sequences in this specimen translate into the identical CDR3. The DNA for the CDR3 is TGTGCCAGCTCGACCAGGGGAAATGAGCAGTTCTTC. Translating it yields CASSTRGNEQFF. V is TRBV27 and J is TRBJ2-1; maybe TRBD1 (6 bases). Germline V gene data show CDR1 as MNHEY and CDR2 as SMNVEV (reference sequence). The length of the CDR3 is 12 residues. Trimming stripped 8 bases from V and 7 bases from J, with 12 bases between.

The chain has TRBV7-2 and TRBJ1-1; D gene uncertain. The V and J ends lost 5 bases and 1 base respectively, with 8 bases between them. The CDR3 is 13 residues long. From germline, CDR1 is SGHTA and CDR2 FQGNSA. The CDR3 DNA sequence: TGTGCCAGCAGCCCTTACTCGAACACTGAAGCTTTCTTT. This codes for CASSPYSNTEAFF.

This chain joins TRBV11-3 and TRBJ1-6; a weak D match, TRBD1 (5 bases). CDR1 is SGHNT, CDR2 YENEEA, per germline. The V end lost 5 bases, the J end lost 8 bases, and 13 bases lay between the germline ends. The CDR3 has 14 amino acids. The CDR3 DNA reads TGTGCCAGCAGCGAAGGGGCCGTTTATTCACCCCTCCACTTT. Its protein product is CASSEGAVYSPLHF.